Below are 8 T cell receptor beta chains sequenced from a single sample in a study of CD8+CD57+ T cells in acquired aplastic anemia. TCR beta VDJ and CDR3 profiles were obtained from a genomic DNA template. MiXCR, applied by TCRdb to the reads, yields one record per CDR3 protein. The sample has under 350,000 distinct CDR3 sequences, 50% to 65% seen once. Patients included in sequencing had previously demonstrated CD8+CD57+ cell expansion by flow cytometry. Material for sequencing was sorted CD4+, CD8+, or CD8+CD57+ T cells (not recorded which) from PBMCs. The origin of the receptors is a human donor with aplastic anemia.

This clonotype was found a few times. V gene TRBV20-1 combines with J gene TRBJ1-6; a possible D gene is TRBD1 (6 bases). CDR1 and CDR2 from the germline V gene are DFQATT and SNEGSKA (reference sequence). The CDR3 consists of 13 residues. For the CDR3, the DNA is TGCAGCGGCGTAGTGACAGGACACTCACCCCTCCACTTT. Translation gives CSGVVTGHSPLHF.

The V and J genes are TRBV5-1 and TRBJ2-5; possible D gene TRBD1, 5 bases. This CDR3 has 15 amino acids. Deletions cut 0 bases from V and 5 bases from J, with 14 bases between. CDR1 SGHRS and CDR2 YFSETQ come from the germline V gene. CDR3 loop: CASSLAGYPGETQYF. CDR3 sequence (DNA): TGCGCCAGCAGCTTGGCCGGCTACCCAGGGGAGACCCAGTACTTC.

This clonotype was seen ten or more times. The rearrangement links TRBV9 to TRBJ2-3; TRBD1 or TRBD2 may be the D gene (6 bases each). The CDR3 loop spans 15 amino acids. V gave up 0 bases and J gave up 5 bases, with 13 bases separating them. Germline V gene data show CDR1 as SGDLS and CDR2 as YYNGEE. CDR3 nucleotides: TGTGCCAGCAGCGTAGTGTGGGGGGCGGGAGATACGCAGTATTTT. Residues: CASSVVWGAGDTQYF. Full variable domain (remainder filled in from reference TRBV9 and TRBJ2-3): DSGVTQTPKHLITATGQRVTLRCSPRSGDLSVYWYQQSLDQGLQFLIQYYNGEERAKGNILERFSAQQFPDLHSELNLSSLELGDSALYFCASSVVWGAGDTQYFGPGTRLTVL.

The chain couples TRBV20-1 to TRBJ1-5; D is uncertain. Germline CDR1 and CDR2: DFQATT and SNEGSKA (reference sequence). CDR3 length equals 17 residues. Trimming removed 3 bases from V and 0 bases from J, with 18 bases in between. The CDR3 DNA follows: TGCAGTGCTAGCAGGATGCTTGACTCGGGTAGCAATCAGCCCCAGCATTTT. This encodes CSASRMLDSGSNQPQHF.

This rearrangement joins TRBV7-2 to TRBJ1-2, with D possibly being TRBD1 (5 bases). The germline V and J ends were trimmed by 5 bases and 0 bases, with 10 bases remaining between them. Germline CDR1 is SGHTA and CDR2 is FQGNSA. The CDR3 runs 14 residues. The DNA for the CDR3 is TGTGCCAGCAGCCCAGAGACAGCTAACTATGGCTACACCTTC. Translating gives CASSPETANYGYTF.

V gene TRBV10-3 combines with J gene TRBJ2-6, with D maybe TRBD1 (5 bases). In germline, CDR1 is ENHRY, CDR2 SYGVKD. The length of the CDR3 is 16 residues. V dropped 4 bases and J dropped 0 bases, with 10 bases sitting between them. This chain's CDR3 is CAISAQGGSGANVLTF. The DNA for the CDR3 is TGTGCCATCAGTGCTCAGGGCGGCTCTGGGGCCAACGTCCTGACTTTC.

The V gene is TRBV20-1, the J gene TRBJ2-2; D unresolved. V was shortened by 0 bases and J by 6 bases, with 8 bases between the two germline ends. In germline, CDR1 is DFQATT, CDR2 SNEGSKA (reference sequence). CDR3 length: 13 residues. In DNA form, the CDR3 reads TGCAGTGCTAGAGATCGCGTGGCCGGGGAGCTGTTTTTT. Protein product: CSARDRVAGELFF.

This CDR3 is CSVERATSRNEQFF. CDR3 bases: TGCAGCGTTGAACGCGCGACTAGCAGGAATGAGCAGTTCTTC. This sequence joins TRBV29-1 and TRBJ2-1; TRBD2 agrees at 7 bases. Germline lookup yields CDR1 SQVTM and CDR2 ANQGSEA. CDR3 length: 14 amino acids. With V trimmed by 2 bases and J by 7 bases, 8 bases remained unmatched.